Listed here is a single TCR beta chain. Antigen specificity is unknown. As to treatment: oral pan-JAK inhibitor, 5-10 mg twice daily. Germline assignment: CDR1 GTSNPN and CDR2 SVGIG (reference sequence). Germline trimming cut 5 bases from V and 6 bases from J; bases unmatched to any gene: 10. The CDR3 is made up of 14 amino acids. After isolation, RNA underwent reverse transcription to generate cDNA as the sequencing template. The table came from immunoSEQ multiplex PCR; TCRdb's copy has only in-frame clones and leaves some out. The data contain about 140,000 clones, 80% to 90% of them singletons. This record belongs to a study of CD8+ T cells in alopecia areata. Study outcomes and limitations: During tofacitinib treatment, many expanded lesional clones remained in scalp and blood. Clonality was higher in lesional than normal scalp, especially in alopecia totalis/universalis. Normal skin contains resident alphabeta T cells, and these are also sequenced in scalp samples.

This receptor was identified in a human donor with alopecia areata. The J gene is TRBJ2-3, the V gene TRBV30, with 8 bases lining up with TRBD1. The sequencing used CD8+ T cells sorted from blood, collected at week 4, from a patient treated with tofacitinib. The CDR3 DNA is TGTGCCTGGTCGACAGGGGTGTCTTGGGATACGCAGTATTTT. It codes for CAWSTGVSWDTQYF.